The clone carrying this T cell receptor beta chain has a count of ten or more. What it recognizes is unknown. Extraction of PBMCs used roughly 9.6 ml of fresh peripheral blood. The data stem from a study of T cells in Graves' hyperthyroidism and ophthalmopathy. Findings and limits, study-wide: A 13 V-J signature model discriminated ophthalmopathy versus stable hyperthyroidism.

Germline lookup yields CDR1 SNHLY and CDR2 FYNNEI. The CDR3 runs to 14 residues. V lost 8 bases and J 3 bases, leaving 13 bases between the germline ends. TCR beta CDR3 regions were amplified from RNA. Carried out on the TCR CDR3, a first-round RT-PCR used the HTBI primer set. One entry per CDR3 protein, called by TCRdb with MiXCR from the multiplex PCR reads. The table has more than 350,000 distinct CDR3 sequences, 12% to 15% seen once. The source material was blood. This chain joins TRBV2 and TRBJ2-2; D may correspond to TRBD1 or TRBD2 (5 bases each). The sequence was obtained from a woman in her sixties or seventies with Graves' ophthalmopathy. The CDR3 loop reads CASALRGDTGELFF. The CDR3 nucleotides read TGTGCCAGCGCCTTGAGAGGGGACACCGGGGAGCTGTTTTTT.